A single sample is the source of the 23 T cell receptor beta chains below, sequenced in a study of blood T cell repertoires in COVID-19. Clones were sequenced by immunoSEQ multiplex PCR, and TCRdb holds only the in-frame ones, with some missing. The data hold just over 250,000 clones, with 86% observed a single time. Sequenced sample: peripheral blood. These receptor sequences come from a middle-aged man who had recovered from COVID-19.

V usage is TRBV6-5 and J usage is TRBJ2-7, with 11 bases matching TRBD1. V trimming: 5 bases; J trimming: 2 bases; junction bases outside the gene matches: 5. CDR1 and CDR2 (germline): MNHEY, SVGAGI. CDR3 length equals 15 residues. CDR3 loop: CASSRGTGGPYEQYF. The CDR3 coding sequence is TGTGCCAGCAGTCGCGGGACAGGGGGACCCTACGAGCAGTACTTC.

The rearrangement links TRBV2 to TRBJ2-3; TRBD2 matches 9 bases. The germline V gene encodes CDR1 SNHLY and CDR2 FYNNEI. The CDR3 covers 17 residues. Unmatched junction bases numbered 6, after V lost 1 base and J lost 1 base. The CDR3 spells CASSEGVAGERTDTQYF. CDR3 DNA sequence: TGTGCCAGCAGTGAAGGAGTAGCGGGAGAGCGCACAGATACGCAGTATTTT.

This sequence joins TRBV2 and TRBJ2-1; D might be TRBD2 (5 bases). Trimming left V 3 bases short and J 10 bases short, with 13 bases between. CDR3 size: 13 residues. CDR1 and CDR2 from the germline V gene are SNHLY and FYNNEI. CDR3 residues: CASSEESRGEQFF. The CDR3 nucleotides read TGTGCCAGCAGTGAGGAATCGAGAGGGGAGCAGTTCTTC.

This chain links TRBV19 with TRBJ1-2; 7 bases are a match to TRBD1. Germline V lookup: CDR1 LNHDA, CDR2 SQIVND (reference sequence). The CDR3 runs to 15 residues. V lost 4 bases, J lost 4 bases, and 9 bases stayed unmatched. CDR3 in amino acids: CASSKLPTGPYGYTF. As DNA, the CDR3 is TGTGCCAGTAGTAAACTGCCGACAGGGCCCTATGGCTACACCTTC.

The chain is built from TRBV27 and TRBJ2-3, with 8 positions matching TRBD2. The V gene end was trimmed by 2 bases and the J gene end by 4 bases; junction bases not matched to a gene: 8. The length of the CDR3 is 16 residues. Germline CDR1 MNHEY, CDR2 SMNVEV (reference sequence). The CDR3: CASSLTRGGRSDTQYF. Here the CDR3 DNA reads TGTGCCAGCAGTTTAACCCGGGGGGGCAGGTCAGATACGCAGTATTTT.

J is TRBJ2-2 and V is TRBV25-1, with D maybe TRBD1 (8 bases). From germline, CDR1 is MGHDK and CDR2 SYGVNS. The CDR3 is 15 residues long. V dropped 2 bases and J dropped 5 bases, with 12 bases sitting between them. The CDR3, as DNA: TGTGCCAGCAGTGAAGGACAGGGAGGGACCGGGGAGCTGTTTTTT. Translation gives CASSEGQGGTGELFF.

The chain joins TRBV7-9 to TRBJ2-7; the D gene is possibly TRBD1 (6 bases). The CDR3 consists of 13 residues. CDR1 is SEHNR, CDR2 FQNEAQ, per germline (reference sequence). Trimming left V 5 bases short and J 6 bases short, with 14 bases between. CDR3 nucleotide sequence: TGTGCCAGCAGCGATACAGGGTTTCGCGAGCAGTACTTC. Protein product: CASSDTGFREQYF.

The gene calls are TRBV10-3 and TRBJ2-7; TRBD2 is a possible D gene (6 bases). CDR1 and CDR2 (germline): ENHRY, SYGVKD. The CDR3 runs to 15 residues. V lost 5 bases and J 3 bases, leaving 17 bases between the germline ends. CDR3 sequence reads: CAISPATRFRYEQYF. DNA for the CDR3: TGTGCCATCAGTCCTGCGACTAGATTCCGCTACGAGCAGTACTTC.

This sequence joins TRBV7-6 and TRBJ2-7; perhaps TRBD1 as D (5 bases). Germline-derived CDR1 and CDR2 are SGHVS and FNYEAQ. The V and J ends lost 1 base and 3 bases respectively, with 10 bases between them. CDR3 length: 14 residues. CDR3: CASSLGTQVYEQYF. The CDR3 region has the DNA TGTGCCAGCAGCTTAGGGACACAGGTCTACGAGCAGTACTTC.

V is TRBV7-9 and J is TRBJ1-2; 7 nucleotides match TRBD1. Germline V CDR1 and CDR2: SEHNR, FQNEAQ (reference sequence). CDR3 length equals 16 residues. Trimming removed 1 base from V and 2 bases from J; junction bases left unmatched: 7. In DNA, the CDR3 is TGTGCCAGCAGCTTAGGGGACAGAAAGTCCAACTATGGCTACACCTTC. The encoded protein is CASSLGDRKSNYGYTF.

The J gene is TRBJ1-3, the V gene TRBV28; D unclear. The CDR3 has 18 amino acids. V dropped 3 bases and J dropped 0 bases, with 18 bases sitting between them. Germline-derived CDR1 and CDR2 are MDHEN and SYDVKM. The CDR3, as DNA: TGTGCCAGCAGTTTCTCGCCTCCTAAACTGCTCTCTGGAAACACCATATATTTT. This codes for CASSFSPPKLLSGNTIYF.

The chain employs TRBV6-2 or TRBV6-3 and TRBJ1-1, with a tentative D call TRBD1 (5 bases). V shed 2 bases and J shed 7 bases, with 17 bases lying between them. This CDR3 is 15 amino acids long. Germline assignment: CDR1 MNHEY and CDR2 SVGEGT. The CDR3 reads CASSYPWGGRGEAFF. CDR3 DNA: TGTGCCAGCAGTTACCCATGGGGGGGAAGGGGTGAAGCTTTCTTT.

The rearrangement uses TRBV7-2 and TRBJ2-7; 8 positions match TRBD1. V shed 3 bases and J 0 bases; nucleotides not matched to a gene: 7. CDR3 length: 16 residues. Germline CDR1 reads SGHTA; CDR2 reads FQGNSA. CDR3 protein: CASSFKQTGVSYEQYF. Written as DNA, the CDR3 is TGTGCCAGCAGCTTTAAACAGACAGGGGTCTCCTACGAGCAGTACTTC.

The CDR3 DNA is TGTGCCAGCAGCTTAGAGGCGGGGGGAGGAGAAAAACTGTTTTTT. Translated, it gives CASSLEAGGGEKLFF. The V and J genes are TRBV7-9 and TRBJ1-4, with D maybe TRBD1 (5 bases). Germline V gene data show CDR1 as SEHNR and CDR2 as FQNEAQ (reference sequence). The CDR3 is 15 amino acids. Trimming removed 1 base from V and 8 bases from J, with 14 bases in between.

This chain links TRBV9 with TRBJ2-3, with 8 bases matching TRBD2. The CDR3 is 16 residues long. Looked up from germline, CDR1 is SGDLS and CDR2 is YYNGEE. J was trimmed by 4 bases and V by 4 bases; bases with no gene match: 11. CDR3 sequence (DNA): TGTGCCAGCAGCTCTCTTAACGGGGGGGCGGCAGATACGCAGTATTTT. Translated, it gives CASSSLNGGAADTQYF.

The chain employs TRBV6-5 and TRBJ2-1, with unresolved D. CDR1 and CDR2 from the germline V gene are MNHEY and SVGAGI. V was clipped by 7 bases and J by 2 bases, with 15 bases between them. This CDR3 comprises 15 residues. The CDR3 nucleotides are TGTGCCAGCACCCCATTAAACCGGGCCTACAATGAGCAGTTCTTC. Translation: CASTPLNRAYNEQFF.

This rearrangement joins TRBV19 to TRBJ1-4; 7 bases fit TRBD1. The CDR3 is 16 amino acids. V gave up 5 bases and J gave up 7 bases; unmatched junction bases: 13. Germline V gene data show CDR1 as LNHDA and CDR2 as SQIVND (reference sequence). The CDR3 sequence is CASSSARQGLSEKLFF. The CDR3 region has the DNA TGTGCCAGTAGTTCCGCTCGACAGGGCTTGAGTGAAAAACTGTTTTTT.

V and J are TRBV10-3 and TRBJ2-7, with D possibly TRBD2 on 7 matching bases. Trimming cost V 7 bases and J 2 bases, with 18 bases left between them. The germline gives CDR1 ENHRY, CDR2 SYGVKD. The CDR3 spans 15 residues. CDR3 amino acids: CAITRGAGTAYEQYF. The CDR3 DNA sequence: TGTGCCATCACCCGGGGGGCGGGAACCGCCTACGAGCAGTACTTC.

In its sample, this clone was seen once. This sequence joins TRBV19 and TRBJ1-1, with a possible D match to TRBD1 (6 bases). Germline CDR1 LNHDA, CDR2 SQIVND (reference sequence). The CDR3 covers 16 residues. The ends were cut back, 0 bases at V and 5 bases at J, with 16 bases in the middle. CDR3 loop: CASSIDPQGRRTEAFF. DNA for the CDR3: TGTGCCAGTAGTATAGATCCTCAGGGGCGGCGAACTGAAGCTTTCTTT.

This clone has a handful of counts. The chain employs TRBV7-9 and TRBJ1-1; a weak D match, TRBD1 (6 bases). CDR1 and CDR2 (germline): SEHNR, FQNEAQ (reference sequence). Trimming cost V 4 bases and J 0 bases, with 15 bases left between them. This CDR3 is 16 amino acids long. CDR3 sequence reads: CASSSHPGALNTEAFF. The DNA for the CDR3 is TGTGCCAGCAGCTCCCACCCAGGGGCCCTGAACACTGAAGCTTTCTTT.

This clone showed up just once. This chain joins TRBV7-9 and TRBJ1-3, with D unclear. Per the germline V gene, CDR1 is SEHNR and CDR2 is FQNEAQ (reference sequence). The CDR3 is 17 residues long. V lost 0 bases and J 0 bases, leaving 12 bases between the germline ends. The CDR3 nucleotides are TGTGCCAGCAGCTTAGCCTTGACGGGGTTCTCTGGAAACACCATATATTTT. It translates to CASSLALTGFSGNTIYF.

Written as DNA, the CDR3 is TGTGCCAGCAGCTTAGGGCCAGCGAGACTAGAGACCCAGTACTTC. Translated, it gives CASSLGPARLETQYF. The chain uses TRBV11-1 and TRBJ2-5; D not certain. CDR3 length equals 15 residues. The germline V gene encodes CDR1 SGHAT and CDR2 FQDESV (reference sequence). Deletions cut 1 base from V and 4 bases from J, with 13 bases between. Full variable domain (missing parts from reference TRBV11-1 and TRBJ2-5): EAEVAQSPRYKITEKSQAVAFWCDPISGHATLYWYRQILGQGPELLVQFQDESVVDDSQLPKDRFSAERLKGVDSTLKIQPAELGDSAMYLCASSLGPARLETQYFGPGTRLLVL.

This chain joins TRBV5-6 and TRBJ1-2; D is ambiguous. Per germline, CDR1 SGHDT and CDR2 YYEEEE. The CDR3 runs to 13 residues. V lost 0 bases, J lost 4 bases, and 7 bases lay in between. This CDR3 reads CASSLGQFYGYTF. The CDR3 DNA sequence: TGTGCCAGCAGCTTGGGGCAGTTCTATGGCTACACCTTC.